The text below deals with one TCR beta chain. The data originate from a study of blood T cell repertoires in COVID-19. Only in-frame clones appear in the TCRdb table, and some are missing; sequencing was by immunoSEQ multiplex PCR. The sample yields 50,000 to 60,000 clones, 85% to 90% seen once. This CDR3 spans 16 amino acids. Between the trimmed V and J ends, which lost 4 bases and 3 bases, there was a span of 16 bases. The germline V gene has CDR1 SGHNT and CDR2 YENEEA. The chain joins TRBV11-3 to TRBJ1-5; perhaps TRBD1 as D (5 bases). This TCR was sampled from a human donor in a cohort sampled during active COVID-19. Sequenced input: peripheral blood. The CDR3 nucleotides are TGTGCCAGCAGCTGCTCGACAGTAGGTACCAATCAGCCCCAGCATTTT. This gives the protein CASSCSTVGTNQPQHF.